Listed below are T cell receptor beta chains from one sample, sequenced in a study of T cell responses to AZD1222 COVID-19 vaccine. Clones were sequenced by immunoSEQ multiplex PCR, and TCRdb holds only the in-frame ones, with some missing. This table holds roughly 130,000 clones, roughly 94% found once. The starting material was peripheral blood, obtained on day 0 of AZD1222 vaccination. Every receptor here comes from an adult in good health. The CDR3 runs from the conserved cysteine through the conserved F or W. The D gene is left open where the match is weak. The size of a clone is reported for some rows only, either as once, few or many, or as a class for expanded clones.

TRBV28	TRBJ2-3	15	-	-	TGTGCCAGCAGTTCCCCGGCGAAGAGCACAGATACGCAGTATTTT	CASSSPAKSTDTQYF
TRBV7-8	TRBJ2-7	13	-	-	TGTGCCAGCAGCACCAATACAGCCTACGAGCAGTACTTC	CASSTNTAYEQYF
TRBV2	TRBJ1-2	18	once	TRBD1	TGTGCCAGCAGTGACCCGGGACAGTCGACGCGGGTCAACTATGGCTACACCTTC	CASSDPGQSTRVNYGYTF
TRBV5-1	TRBJ2-2	13	once	-	TGCGCCAGCAGCGTGGGGCACACCGGGGAGCTGTTTTTT	CASSVGHTGELFF
TRBV29-1	TRBJ2-3	14	-	TRBD1	TGCAGCGTTGATCAGGGGGCGAGCACAGATACGCAGTATTTT	CSVDQGASTDTQYF
TRBV28	TRBJ2-7	14	-	-	TGTGCCAGCAGCTCCCCGGGACGGACCTACGAGCAGTACTTC	CASSSPGRTYEQYF
TRBV12-3/TRBV12-4	TRBJ2-7	13	once	-	TGTGCCAGCAGTTTAACAGGGAATCACGAGCAGTACTTC	CASSLTGNHEQYF
TRBV6-6	TRBJ2-7	14	-	-	TGTGCCAGCAGCATAAGATCTATGTCCTACGAGCAGTACTTC	CASSIRSMSYEQYF
TRBV28	TRBJ2-4	16	-	-	TGTGCCAGCAACCATTCGCCCTGGGTATCCAAAAACATTCAGTACTTC	CASNHSPWVSKNIQYF
TRBV12-3/TRBV12-4	TRBJ2-5	12	-	-	TGTGCCAGCAGTTTCCAGGGTGAGACCCAGTACTTC	CASSFQGETQYF
TRBV9	TRBJ2-3	18	-	TRBD2	TGTGCCAGCAGCGTAGGGATAGGCGGGAGGGCCGGAGCAGATACGCAGTATTTT	CASSVGIGGRAGADTQYF
TRBV4-3	TRBJ1-1	15	-	-	TGCGCCAGCAGCCAAGACCCCGGATTCTACACTGAAGCTTTCTTT	CASSQDPGFYTEAFF
TRBV2	TRBJ2-7	13	-	-	TGTGCCAGCATCAACAGGGTGGGCTACGAGCAGTACTTC	CASINRVGYEQYF
TRBV20-1	TRBJ2-1	14	-	-	TGCAGTGCTAGTGCCCAGCAACTCGCGGATGAGCAGTTCTTC	CSASAQQLADEQFF
TRBV9	TRBJ1-2	12	-	-	TGTGCCAGCAGCGTAGCTACATATGGCTACACCTTC	CASSVATYGYTF
TRBV4-1	TRBJ2-3	15	-	-	TGCGCCAGCAGCCAAGAGGCGGGGACGGCATATACGCAGTATTTT	CASSQEAGTAYTQYF
TRBV7-8	TRBJ1-1	14	-	TRBD1	TGTGCCAGCAGCCGTTCCGGGACAGGGAGTCGAGCTTTCTTT	CASSRSGTGSRAFF
TRBV6-2/TRBV6-3	TRBJ2-1	11	-	TRBD2	TGTGCCAGCAGTTACGGCGGGGGGCAGTTCTTC	CASSYGGGQFF
TRBV19	TRBJ1-2	15	-	-	TGTGCCAGTTCTGCCCGACCTGGGAGGGCCGGTGGCTACACCTTC	CASSARPGRAGGYTF
TRBV3-1/TRBV3-2	TRBJ2-5	20	once	-	TGTGCCAGCAGCCAATATCGATTATTCCTCCGAGACAGGCGACAAGAGACCCAGTACTTC	CASSQYRLFLRDRRQETQYF
TRBV3-1/TRBV3-2	TRBJ2-7	12	-	TRBD2	TGTGCCAGCGGGCGGGGGGGACTCGAGCAGTACTTC	CASGRGGLEQYF
TRBV6-5	TRBJ1-1	14	once	-	TGTGCCAGCAGCCGGGCGGGTGAGAACACTGAAGCTTTCTTT	CASSRAGENTEAFF
TRBV18	TRBJ2-1	14	-	-	TGTGCCAGCTCACGGGGGAGCTCCTACAATGAGCAGTTCTTC	CASSRGSSYNEQFF
TRBV6-1	TRBJ1-1	15	-	-	TGTGCCAGCAGTGAACGGCGCAACGGGAACACTGAAGCTTTCTTT	CASSERRNGNTEAFF
TRBV11-3	TRBJ2-2	14	once	-	TGTGCCAGCACCTTGGACTCAATGGGAGGGGAGCTGTTTTTT	CASTLDSMGGELFF
TRBV9	TRBJ2-7	16	-	TRBD1	TGTGCCAGCAGCGAGGGAGTGGGGACAGGGGAGATCGAGCAGTACTTC	CASSEGVGTGEIEQYF
TRBV11-3	TRBJ2-7	13	-	-	TGTGCCAGCAGCCTAGACGGTGGATACGAGCAGTACTTC	CASSLDGGYEQYF
TRBV19	TRBJ2-7	14	-	-	TGTGCCAGTAGTATTATATGGGGATCTTACGAGCAGTACTTC	CASSIIWGSYEQYF
TRBV5-1	TRBJ2-7	16	once	-	TGCGCCAGCAGCTTGGCGGGTGGCAGTTCAGCCTACGAGCAGTACTTC	CASSLAGGSSAYEQYF
TRBV2	TRBJ2-2	14	-	TRBD1	TGTGCCAGCAGAGGACAGGGGAACACCGGGGAGCTGTTTTTT	CASRGQGNTGELFF
TRBV7-2	TRBJ2-6	18	-	-	TGTGCCAGCAGCTTAGATCCGCCTTGGGATTCTGGGGCCAACGTCCTGACTTTC	CASSLDPPWDSGANVLTF
TRBV7-9	TRBJ1-5	14	-	-	TGTGCCAGCAGCCCGGGTGAAGTTGCACGGCCCCAGCATTTT	CASSPGEVARPQHF
TRBV7-9	TRBJ2-7	12	-	-	TGTGCCAGCAGCTTAGGGTCCTACGAGCAGTACTTC	CASSLGSYEQYF
TRBV5-8	TRBJ2-1	15	-	-	TGTGCCAGCAGCGGGCCGGGGGGCCTATACAATGAGCAGTTCTTC	CASSGPGGLYNEQFF
TRBV12-3/TRBV12-4	TRBJ2-7	13	-	TRBD2	TGTGCCAGCAGTACGGGACTAGACAACGAGCAGTACTTC	CASSTGLDNEQYF
TRBV29-1	TRBJ1-1	12	-	TRBD1	TGCAGCACCCTGACAGGGGACACTGAAGCTTTCTTT	CSTLTGDTEAFF
TRBV5-1	TRBJ2-7	15	-	-	TGCGCCAGCAGCTCCTCCCCAGGGAAGAGCTACGAGCAGTACTTC	CASSSSPGKSYEQYF
TRBV7-9	TRBJ1-3	13	-	TRBD1	TGTGCCAGCAGCAGGCAGGGGGAAAACACCATATATTTT	CASSRQGENTIYF
TRBV2	TRBJ2-2	15	once	-	TGTGCCAGCAGTGAAGCGGGAGGAGGCACCGGGGAGCTGTTTTTT	CASSEAGGGTGELFF
TRBV5-4	TRBJ2-7	13	-	TRBD1	TGTGCCAGCAGCTTGGTAAGGGACAGCGAGCAGTACTTC	CASSLVRDSEQYF
TRBV6-5	TRBJ1-1	15	few	TRBD1	TGTGCCAGCACTCCCACAGGGGGCGGGAGCACTGAAGCTTTCTTT	CASTPTGGGSTEAFF
TRBV19	TRBJ1-2	14	-	-	TGTGCCAGTAGCCCTGGGGGCGCCGACTATGGCTACACCTTC	CASSPGGADYGYTF
TRBV5-8	TRBJ2-2	15	-	-	TGTGCCAGCAGCTTTGAAGCAGGGGTTCCCGGGGAGCTGTTTTTT	CASSFEAGVPGELFF
TRBV7-2	TRBJ1-2	13	-	-	TGTGCCAGCAGCCTGTGGGAACACTATGGCTACACCTTC	CASSLWEHYGYTF
TRBV7-9	TRBJ2-2	15	-	-	TGTGCCAGCAGCCCCTCCTCCGTAAACACCGGGGAGCTGTTTTTT	CASSPSSVNTGELFF
TRBV28	TRBJ1-3	14	-	TRBD1	TGTGCCAGCAGTACCGGACAGGCCCCTAACACCATATATTTT	CASSTGQAPNTIYF
TRBV6-2/TRBV6-3	TRBJ2-7	13	-	TRBD1	TGTGCCAGCAGTCGTGCAAGGGGGCAGGGGGCTTACTTC	CASSRARGQGAYF
TRBV2	TRBJ2-5	16	-	TRBD1	TGTGCCAGCAGTGGGAGTGGCAGGGGGCCCCAAGAGACCCAGTACTTC	CASSGSGRGPQETQYF
TRBV7-9	TRBJ2-1	14	-	-	TGTGCCAGCAGCGGCGGCATCTCCTACAATGAGCAGTTCTTC	CASSGGISYNEQFF
TRBV7-2	TRBJ2-1	13	-	TRBD1	TGTGCCAGCCGGGACAGGGGAAGCAATGAGCAGTTCTTC	CASRDRGSNEQFF